A single sample is the source of the 29 T cell receptor beta chains below, sequenced in a study of T cell repertoires in cytomegalovirus infection. The antigens for these receptors are not known. MiXCR was run by TCRdb on the reads, yielding one entry per CDR3 protein. The sample records around 310,000 distinct CDR3 sequences, about 28% being singletons. This specimen consisted of cultured PBMCs, obtained from culture after CMV antigen stimulation. Receptor source: a human donor in good health (CMV status not recorded). Some clones in this sample may be carry-over from other donors' samples.

The rearrangement joins TRBV5-5 to TRBJ1-3; unclear D gene. Germline lookup yields CDR1 SGHKS and CDR2 YYEKEE (reference sequence). Trimming took off 4 bases at V and 1 base at J, with 9 bases between the two ends. This CDR3 is 14 amino acids long. DNA of the CDR3: TGTGCCAGCAGCATAAGGACTTCTGGAAACACCATATATTTT. Protein: CASSIRTSGNTIYF. The full variable domain, rest sourced from reference TRBV5-5 and TRBJ1-3, is DAGVTQSPTHLIKTRGQQVTLRCSPISGHKSVSWYQQVLGQGPQFIFQYYEKEERGRGNFPDRFSARQFPNYSSELNVNALLLGDSALYLCASSIRTSGNTIYFGEGSWLTVV.

This chain joins TRBV5-1 and TRBJ2-7, with 7 bases lining up with TRBD1. Per germline, CDR1 SGHRS and CDR2 YFSETQ. This CDR3 is built from 16 residues. The J segment lost 0 bases and the V segment lost 3 bases, leaving 9 bases of the junction unmatched. The CDR3 DNA follows: TGCGCCAGCAGCTCAACCCCCGGGACAGCCTCCTACGAGCAGTACTTC. As protein: CASSSTPGTASYEQYF. The complete variable domain, with remaining parts taken from reference TRBV5-1 and TRBJ2-7, reads KAGVTQTPRYLIKTRGQQVTLSCSPISGHRSVSWYQQTPGQGLQFLFEYFSETQRNKGNFPGRFSGRQFSNSRSEMNVSTLELGDSALYLCASSSTPGTASYEQYFGPGTRLTVT.

The rearrangement joins TRBV15 to TRBJ2-3; D is perhaps TRBD1 (6 bases). Germline V CDR1 and CDR2: LNHNV, YYDKDF (reference sequence). Trimming stripped 5 bases from V and 1 base from J, with 19 bases between. The CDR3 has 17 amino acids. The CDR3 DNA follows: TGTGCCACCAGCGGGGGATCCGGGACAACCCGCACAGATACGCAGTATTTT. It yields the protein CATSGGSGTTRTDTQYF. Looking up the rest from reference TRBV15 and TRBJ2-3 gives the full variable domain: DAMVIQNPRYQVTQFGKPVTLSCSQTLNHNVMYWYQQKSSQAPKLLFHYYDKDFNNEADTPDNFQSRRPNTSFCFLDIRSPGLGDTAMYLCATSGGSGTTRTDTQYFGPGTRLTVL.

This chain joins TRBV5-6 and TRBJ1-1; 9 bases fit TRBD1. J lost 3 bases, V lost 4 bases, and 4 bases had no gene match. The CDR3 covers 14 residues. CDR1 is SGHDT and CDR2 is YYEEEE in the germline V gene. The DNA for the CDR3 is TGTGCCAGCAGCACAGGGACAGGGTACACTGAAGCTTTCTTT. Translating gives CASSTGTGYTEAFF.

In DNA form, the CDR3 reads TGTGCCATCAGTGAGGGAGGCAGGGATAATTCACCCCTCCACTTT. The encoded protein is CAISEGGRDNSPLHF. The V and J genes are TRBV10-3 and TRBJ1-6, with D perhaps TRBD1 (5 bases). Germline loops: CDR1 ENHRY, CDR2 SYGVKD. Trimming took off 2 bases at V and 5 bases at J, with 10 bases between the two ends. CDR3 length: 15 amino acids.

The chain has TRBV7-2 and TRBJ2-7; D ambiguous. Trimming removed 3 bases at V and 1 base at J, with 13 bases between. CDR1 SGHTA and CDR2 FQGNSA come from the germline V gene. CDR3 length: 15 residues. The DNA of the CDR3 is TGTGCCAGCAGCTTCGCTCAGACGGATTCCTACGAGCAGTACTTC. This sequence encodes CASSFAQTDSYEQYF.

The chain recombines TRBV5-6 with TRBJ2-5; 10 positions match TRBD2. This CDR3 contains 15 residues. The V and J ends lost 4 bases and 5 bases, in that order; junction bases with no gene match: 8. The germline gives CDR1 SGHDT, CDR2 YYEEEE. The CDR3 sequence: CASSTLAGAGETQYF. CDR3 coding DNA: TGTGCCAGCAGCACCCTAGCGGGGGCGGGGGAGACCCAGTACTTC.

This chain joins TRBV7-3 and TRBJ1-1; TRBD1 aligns across 7 bases. V lost 6 bases, J lost 0 bases, and 4 bases stayed unmatched. Looked up from germline, CDR1 is SGHTA and CDR2 is FQGTGA. CDR3 size: 14 residues. Here the CDR3 reads CASRRGQLNTEAFF. In DNA, the CDR3 is TGTGCCAGCAGAAGGGGACAGTTGAACACTGAAGCTTTCTTT.

V gene TRBV11-2 combines with J gene TRBJ1-2, with a weak D call TRBD1 (6 bases). The V end was cut by 2 bases, the J end by 4 bases, with 17 bases between. The CDR3 loop spans 16 amino acids. Germline V CDR1 and CDR2: SGHAT, FQNNGV. CDR3 sequence reads: CASSLFRTGASYGYTF. CDR3 nucleotides: TGTGCCAGCAGCTTATTCCGCACGGGGGCAAGCTATGGCTACACCTTC.

This clonotype was recorded a few times. The CDR3 DNA is TGTGCCATCAGTGGGACTAGCGGGAGTAAAAACTACGAGCAGTACTTC. This gives the protein CAISGTSGSKNYEQYF. The chain uses TRBV10-3 and TRBJ2-7, with TRBD2 identical over 13 bases. CDR1 and CDR2 (germline): ENHRY, SYGVKD. The CDR3 consists of 16 residues. J lost 3 bases, V lost 4 bases, and 6 bases had no gene match.

The chain joins TRBV28 to TRBJ1-2; D is undetermined. The V end was cut by 10 bases, the J end by 2 bases, with 14 bases between. This CDR3 is built from 13 residues. Germline CDR1 MDHEN, CDR2 SYDVKM. The CDR3: CAKLVRANYGYTF. CDR3 in DNA: TGTGCCAAACTCGTCCGGGCCAACTATGGCTACACCTTC.

The chain carries TRBV28 and TRBJ2-1; tentatively, D is TRBD2 (5 bases). Germline CDR1 reads MDHEN; CDR2 reads SYDVKM. The CDR3 runs 17 residues. V dropped 6 bases and J dropped 0 bases, with 18 bases sitting between them. The CDR3 spells CASRPRAGLISYNEQFF. In DNA, the CDR3 is TGTGCCAGCAGACCCCGGGCGGGTCTCATCTCCTACAATGAGCAGTTCTTC.

This clonotype was observed a handful of times. This chain links TRBV20-1 with TRBJ2-3; D is ambiguous. Germline V gene lookup returns CDR1 DFQATT and CDR2 SNEGSKA (reference sequence). The CDR3 has 12 residues. V dropped 3 bases and J dropped 1 base, with 5 bases sitting between them. CDR3 sequence: CSASGRTDTQYF. The CDR3 bases are TGCAGTGCTAGCGGGCGCACAGATACGCAGTATTTT.

This clonotype was seen a few times. The chain uses TRBV18 and TRBJ1-1, with D possibly matching TRBD1 (5 bases). Germline CDR1 reads KGHSH; CDR2 reads LQKENI. The CDR3 runs 14 residues. V dropped 5 bases and J dropped 1 base, with 11 bases sitting between them. This CDR3 reads CASSSQDTNTEAFF. CDR3 DNA sequence: TGTGCCAGCTCATCACAGGACACGAACACTGAAGCTTTCTTT.

The chain couples TRBV27 to TRBJ1-2, with TRBD1 matching 8 bases. The CDR3 covers 14 residues. V trimming: 8 bases; J trimming: 0 bases; junction bases outside the gene matches: 5. CDR1 is MNHEY, CDR2 SMNVEV, per germline (reference sequence). This CDR3 is CASGDRMSNYGYTF. DNA of the CDR3: TGTGCCAGCGGGGACAGGATGTCTAACTATGGCTACACCTTC.

This clonotype has at least ten counts. The chain uses TRBV6-1 and TRBJ1-6; D gene ambiguous. V lost 5 bases and J 8 bases, leaving 7 bases between the germline ends. The CDR3 totals 12 residues. Germline V gene sequence: CDR1 MNHNS, CDR2 SASEGT. The DNA of the CDR3 is TGTGCCAGCAGTTATGGGGATTCACCCCTCCACTTT. This encodes CASSYGDSPLHF.

The V call is TRBV10-3, the J call TRBJ2-7, with a weak D call TRBD2 (5 bases). The CDR3 totals 15 residues. V was pared by 7 bases and J by 4 bases, with 20 bases between. CDR1 and CDR2 (germline): ENHRY, SYGVKD. The CDR3 sequence is CAINAGSVYAYEQYF. The DNA for the CDR3 is TGTGCCATCAACGCGGGCAGCGTCTATGCTTACGAGCAGTACTTC.

CDR3 bases: TGTGCCAGCTCATTTATGGACCGAAATCAGCCCCAGCATTTT. Translation gives CASSFMDRNQPQHF. The V gene is TRBV18, the J gene TRBJ1-5; D gene ambiguous. V shed 5 bases and J shed 4 bases, with 12 bases lying between them. Germline assignment: CDR1 KGHSH and CDR2 LQKENI. There are 14 residues in the CDR3. The full variable domain, in which reference TRBV18 and TRBJ1-5 provide the parts outside the CDR3, is NAGVMQNPRHLVRRRGQEARLRCSPMKGHSHVYWYRQLPEEGLKFMVYLQKENIIDESGMPKERFSAEFPKEGPSILRIQQVVRGDSAAYFCASSFMDRNQPQHFGDGTRLSIL.

V gene TRBV5-5 combines with J gene TRBJ2-1, with TRBD2 matching 9 bases. This CDR3 contains 16 residues. Germline assignment: CDR1 SGHKS and CDR2 YYEKEE (reference sequence). Germline trimming cut 4 bases from V and 7 bases from J; bases unmatched to any gene: 12. The CDR3, as DNA: TGTGCCAGCAGCCGTAGACTAGCGGAGCTAGGAAATGAGCAGTTCTTC. As protein: CASSRRLAELGNEQFF.

This chain joins TRBV4-2 and TRBJ2-5; tentative D call: TRBD2 (6 bases). The CDR3 spans 14 residues. V was clipped by 0 bases and J by 3 bases, with 8 bases between them. Germline V gene sequence: CDR1 LGHNA, CDR2 YNFKEQ. The CDR3 reads CASSQEGGEETQYF. The CDR3 DNA reads as TGTGCCAGCAGCCAAGAAGGCGGGGAAGAGACCCAGTACTTC.

This clonotype counts as medium-sized. The CDR3 reads CASSRQRGPSYEQYF. The CDR3 DNA sequence: TGTGCCAGCAGCCGACAGAGGGGCCCCTCCTACGAGCAGTACTTC. The chain recombines TRBV7-2 with TRBJ2-7; possibly TRBD1 or TRBD2 for D (5 bases each). The CDR3 length is 15 residues. Germline V CDR1 and CDR2: SGHTA, FQGNSA. V lost 5 bases to trimming and J lost 0 bases, with 14 bases between them.

The genes are TRBV13 and TRBJ1-1; D call uncertain. V dropped 9 bases and J dropped 2 bases, with 7 bases sitting between them. The CDR3 length is 11 residues. Germline values: CDR1 PRHDT, CDR2 FYEKMQ (reference sequence). The CDR3 DNA reads as TGTGCCAGTAGTCACAACACTGAAGCTTTCTTT. This translates into CASSHNTEAFF.

This clonotype has a handful of counts. The rearrangement joins TRBV10-3 to TRBJ2-7, with 10 positions matching TRBD1. V lost 10 bases, J lost 7 bases, and 10 bases stayed unmatched. The germline CDR1 and CDR2 sequences are ENHRY and SYGVKD. The CDR3 contains 13 residues. In nucleotides, the CDR3 is TGTGCCACGACAGGGACAGGGGAGCGGGAGCAGTACTTC. It specifies CATTGTGEREQYF.

The sample holds a few counts of this clonotype. This chain connects TRBV23-1 to TRBJ2-2; maybe TRBD1 (5 bases). TRBV23-1 is filed as an ORF, its function uncertain. V was pared by 4 bases and J by 0 bases, with 15 bases between. The CDR3 sequence is 17 residues long. In DNA form, the CDR3 reads TGCGCCAGCAGTCGCTTCAGGGCCGTGGCGAACACCGGGGAGCTGTTTTTT. This translates into CASSRFRAVANTGELFF.

The V and J genes are TRBV5-1 and TRBJ2-1; TRBD1 matches at 9 bases. Germline CDR1 reads SGHRS; CDR2 reads YFSETQ. The ends lost 3 bases at V and 10 bases at J; junction bases unmatched: 8. The CDR3 contains 14 residues. CDR3 nucleotide sequence: TGCGCCAGCAGCTCCGGGACAGGGAATGTGGAGCAGTTCTTC. This gives the protein CASSSGTGNVEQFF.

V and J are TRBV7-8 and TRBJ2-7; the match to TRBD1 covers 10 bases. The CDR3 loop spans 18 amino acids. The junction had 14 bases not matched to a gene; V was cut back by 4 bases and J by 2 bases. The germline CDR1 and CDR2 sequences are SGHVS and FQNEAQ. The CDR3 spells CASSSLPGTGEMAYEQYF. The CDR3 DNA is TGTGCCAGCAGCTCCTTACCCGGGACAGGGGAAATGGCCTACGAGCAGTACTTC.

The V call is TRBV6-1, the J call TRBJ2-3; no definite D call. The V gene lost 1 base and the J gene lost 5 bases, with 13 bases spanning the gap. Germline loops: CDR1 MNHNS, CDR2 SASEGT. The CDR3 is 15 residues long. The CDR3 loop reads CASSEVWQRGDTQYF. The CDR3 region has the DNA TGTGCCAGCAGTGAAGTCTGGCAGAGAGGAGATACGCAGTATTTT.

There are many counts of this clonotype. J is TRBJ1-1 and V is TRBV28; the match to TRBD1 covers 9 bases. Looked up from germline, CDR1 is MDHEN and CDR2 is SYDVKM. The CDR3 contains 16 residues. V gave up 3 bases and J gave up 6 bases; unmatched junction bases: 11. The CDR3 sequence is CASSFRPGQGIPEAFF. CDR3 nucleotides: TGTGCCAGCAGTTTTAGGCCGGGACAGGGAATCCCTGAAGCTTTCTTT.

V is TRBV6-1 and J is TRBJ1-1; possibly TRBD1 for D (6 bases). V was cut by 3 bases and J by 3 bases, with 14 bases left in between. This CDR3 spans 15 amino acids. Germline V lookup: CDR1 MNHNS, CDR2 SASEGT. The CDR3 DNA is TGTGCCAGCAGTGATCCCCAGGGGTCTGACACTGAAGCTTTCTTT. It codes for CASSDPQGSDTEAFF.